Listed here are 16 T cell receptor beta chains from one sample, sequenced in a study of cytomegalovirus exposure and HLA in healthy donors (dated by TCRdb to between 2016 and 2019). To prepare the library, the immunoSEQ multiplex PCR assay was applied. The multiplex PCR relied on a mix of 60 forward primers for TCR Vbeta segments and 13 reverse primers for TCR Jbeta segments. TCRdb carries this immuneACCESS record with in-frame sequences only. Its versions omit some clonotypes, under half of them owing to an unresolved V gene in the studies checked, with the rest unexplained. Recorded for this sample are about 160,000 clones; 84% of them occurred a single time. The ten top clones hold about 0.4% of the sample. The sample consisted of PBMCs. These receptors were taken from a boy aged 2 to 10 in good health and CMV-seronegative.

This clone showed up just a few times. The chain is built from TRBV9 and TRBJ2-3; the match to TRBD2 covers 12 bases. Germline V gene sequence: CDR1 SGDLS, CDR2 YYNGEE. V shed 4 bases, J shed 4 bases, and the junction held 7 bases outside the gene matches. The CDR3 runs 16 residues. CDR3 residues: CASSPSSGRVADTQYF. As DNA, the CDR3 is TGTGCCAGCAGCCCCTCTAGCGGGAGGGTTGCAGATACGCAGTATTTT.

The CDR3 nucleotides are TGTGCCAGCAGTTACTCGAGATCGTCGCCCACAGATACGCAGTATTTT. Encoded protein: CASSYSRSSPTDTQYF. This chain joins TRBV6-5 and TRBJ2-3; no clear D. The CDR3 consists of 16 residues. The V gene's germline CDR1 is MNHEY and CDR2 SVGAGI. Trimming took 0 bases from V and 2 from J, leaving 12 bases between them.

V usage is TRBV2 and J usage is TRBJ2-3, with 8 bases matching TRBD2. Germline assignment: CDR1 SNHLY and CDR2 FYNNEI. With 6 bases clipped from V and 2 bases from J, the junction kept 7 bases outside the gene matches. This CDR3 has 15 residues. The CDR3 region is CASSALLADTDTQYF. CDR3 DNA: TGTGCCAGCAGCGCGCTACTAGCGGACACAGATACGCAGTATTTT. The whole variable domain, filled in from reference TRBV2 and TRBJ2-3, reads EPEVTQTPSHQVTQMGQEVILRCVPISNHLYFYWYRQILGQKVEFLVSFYNNEISEKSEIFDDQFSVERPDGSNFTLKIRSTKLEDSAMYFCASSALLADTDTQYFGPGTRLTVL.

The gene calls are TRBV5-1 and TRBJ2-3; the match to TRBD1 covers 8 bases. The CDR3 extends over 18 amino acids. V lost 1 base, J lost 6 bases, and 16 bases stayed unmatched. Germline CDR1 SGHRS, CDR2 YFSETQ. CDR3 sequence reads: CASSLMSVDREVRDTQYF. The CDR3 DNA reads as TGCGCCAGCAGCTTGATGTCGGTGGACAGGGAAGTAAGGGATACGCAGTATTTT.

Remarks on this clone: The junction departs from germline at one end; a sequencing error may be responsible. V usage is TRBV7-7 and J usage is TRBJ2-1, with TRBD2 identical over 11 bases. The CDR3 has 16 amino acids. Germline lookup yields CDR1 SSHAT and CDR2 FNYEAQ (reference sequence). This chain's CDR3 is CASSDISGRAYNEQFF. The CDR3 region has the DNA TGTGCTAGCAGCGACATTAGCGGGAGGGCCTACAATGAGCAGTTCTTC.

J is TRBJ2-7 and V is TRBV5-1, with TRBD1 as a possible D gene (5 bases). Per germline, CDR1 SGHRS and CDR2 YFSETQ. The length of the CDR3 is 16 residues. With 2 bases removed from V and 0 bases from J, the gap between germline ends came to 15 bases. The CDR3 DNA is TGCGCCAGCAGCTTCAAGACAGCCCCGGGCTCCTACGAGCAGTACTTC. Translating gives CASSFKTAPGSYEQYF.

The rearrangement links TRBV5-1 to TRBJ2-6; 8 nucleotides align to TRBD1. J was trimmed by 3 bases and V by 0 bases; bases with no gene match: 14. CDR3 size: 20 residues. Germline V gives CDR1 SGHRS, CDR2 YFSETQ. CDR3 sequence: CASSLVVQGALSDGANVLTF. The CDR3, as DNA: TGCGCCAGCAGCTTGGTGGTTCAGGGGGCCCTTTCCGATGGGGCCAACGTCCTGACTTTC.

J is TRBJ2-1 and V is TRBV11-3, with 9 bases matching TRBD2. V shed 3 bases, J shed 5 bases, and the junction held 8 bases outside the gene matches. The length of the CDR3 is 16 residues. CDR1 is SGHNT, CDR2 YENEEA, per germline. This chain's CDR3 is CASSFKAGGPHNEQFF. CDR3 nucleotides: TGTGCCAGCAGCTTCAAGGCGGGAGGGCCTCACAATGAGCAGTTCTTC.

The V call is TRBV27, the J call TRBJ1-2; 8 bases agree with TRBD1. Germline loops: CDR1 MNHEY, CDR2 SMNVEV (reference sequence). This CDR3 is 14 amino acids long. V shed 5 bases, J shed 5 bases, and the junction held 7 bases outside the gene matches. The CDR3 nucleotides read TGTGCCAGCAGTGAAGGACAGGGCCCGTATGGCTACACCTTC. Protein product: CASSEGQGPYGYTF.

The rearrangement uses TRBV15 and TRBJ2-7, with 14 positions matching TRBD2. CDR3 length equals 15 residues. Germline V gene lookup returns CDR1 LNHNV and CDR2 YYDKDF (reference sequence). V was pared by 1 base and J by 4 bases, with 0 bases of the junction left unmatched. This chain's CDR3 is CATSRGTSGRYEQYF. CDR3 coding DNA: TGTGCCACCAGCAGAGGGACTAGCGGGAGGTACGAGCAGTACTTC.

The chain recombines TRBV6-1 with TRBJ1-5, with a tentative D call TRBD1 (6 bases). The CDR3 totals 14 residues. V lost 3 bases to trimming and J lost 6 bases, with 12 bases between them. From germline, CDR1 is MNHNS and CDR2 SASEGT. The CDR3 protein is CASSDGQGSQPQHF. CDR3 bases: TGTGCCAGCAGTGATGGGCAGGGGTCTCAGCCCCAGCATTTT.

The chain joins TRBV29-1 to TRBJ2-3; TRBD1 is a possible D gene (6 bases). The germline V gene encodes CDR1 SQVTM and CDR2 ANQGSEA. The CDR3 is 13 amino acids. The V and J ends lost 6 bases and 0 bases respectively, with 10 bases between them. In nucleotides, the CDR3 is TGCAGCGTCGCAGGGGTTAGCACAGATACGCAGTATTTT. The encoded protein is CSVAGVSTDTQYF.

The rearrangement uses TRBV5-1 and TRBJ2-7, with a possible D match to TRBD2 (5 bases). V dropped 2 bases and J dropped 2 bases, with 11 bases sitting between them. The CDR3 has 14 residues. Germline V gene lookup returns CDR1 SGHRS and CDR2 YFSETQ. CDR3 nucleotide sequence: TGCGCCAGCAGCTTTTCCCTCGGGACCTACGAGCAGTACTTC. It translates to CASSFSLGTYEQYF.

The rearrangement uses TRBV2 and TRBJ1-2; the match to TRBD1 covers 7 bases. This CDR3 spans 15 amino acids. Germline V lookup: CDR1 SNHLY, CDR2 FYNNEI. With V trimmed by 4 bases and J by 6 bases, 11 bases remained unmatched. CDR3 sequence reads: CASSGRTGLVNGYTF. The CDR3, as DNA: TGTGCCAGCAGTGGCCGGACAGGTTTGGTTAATGGCTACACCTTC. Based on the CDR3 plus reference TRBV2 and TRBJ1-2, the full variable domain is EPEVTQTPSHQVTQMGQEVILRCVPISNHLYFYWYRQILGQKVEFLVSFYNNEISEKSEIFDDQFSVERPDGSNFTLKIRSTKLEDSAMYFCASSGRTGLVNGYTFGSGTRLTVV.

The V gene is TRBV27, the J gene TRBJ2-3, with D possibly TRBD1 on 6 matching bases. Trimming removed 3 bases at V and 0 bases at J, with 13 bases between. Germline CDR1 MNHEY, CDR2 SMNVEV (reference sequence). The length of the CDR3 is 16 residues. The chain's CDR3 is CASSLDSPTSTDTQYF. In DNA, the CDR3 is TGTGCCAGCAGTTTGGACAGCCCGACTAGCACAGATACGCAGTATTTT.

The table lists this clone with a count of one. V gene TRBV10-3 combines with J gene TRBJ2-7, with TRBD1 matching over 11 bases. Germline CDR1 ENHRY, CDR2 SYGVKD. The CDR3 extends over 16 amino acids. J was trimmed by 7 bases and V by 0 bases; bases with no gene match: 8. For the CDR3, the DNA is TGTGCCATCAGTGAGTCTTATCAGGGACAGGGGGAAGAGCAGTACTTC. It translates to CAISESYQGQGEEQYF.